This T cell receptor beta chain was captured in a study of beta chain features in type 1 diabetes. Study observations and caveats: Among type 1 diabetes patients, VDJ junctions had fewer insertions and more deletions.

This CDR3 region has 13 residues. V dropped 0 bases and J dropped 5 bases, with 8 bases sitting between them. Germline lookup yields CDR1 SGDLS and CDR2 YYNGEE. TCRB transcripts that were expressed got sequenced, as all of the isolated RNA had been reverse transcribed. The assay was immunoSEQ multiplex PCR, and TCRdb's table has in-frame clones only and misses some. The sample has hundreds of thousands of clones, about 15% seen once. Researchers reported sorting CD4+ naive, central memory, regulatory and stem cell-like memory cells via CD45RO/CCR7/CD25/CD127/CD95/CD27. This clone was counted between two and nine times. What it binds is not known.

This rearrangement joins TRBV9 to TRBJ2-5; D remains unclear. Sequencing input: central memory CD4+ T cells from blood. The source of this sequence is a man aged 25 to 45 in good health. For the CDR3, the DNA is TGTGCCAGCAGCGTAGATCAACTCGAGACCCAGTACTTC. Its translation: CASSVDQLETQYF.